One and the same sample provided the 25 T cell receptor beta chains below, sequenced in a study of CD8 T cells in ankylosing spondylitis. Each CDR3 protein is one row after TCRdb ran MiXCR on the 5' RACE reads. This sample has approximately 200,000 distinct CDR3 sequences, with under 15% found just once. Sequencing was performed on blood, either unsorted or a sorted T cell fraction (not recorded which). The receptors were gathered from a female donor with ankylosing spondylitis or in good health (not recorded which).

Ten or more counts support this clonotype. The chain has TRBV7-2 and TRBJ2-7, with D tentatively TRBD1 or TRBD2 (5 bases each). V lost 1 base to trimming and J lost 0 bases, with 10 bases between them. Germline lookup yields CDR1 SGHTA and CDR2 FQGNSA. The CDR3 spans 15 residues. CDR3 sequence: CASSLDTGTSYEQYF. CDR3 DNA sequence: TGTGCCAGCAGCTTAGATACGGGGACCTCCTACGAGCAGTACTTC.

A note on this clonotype: A much larger clone sits a single nucleotide away, making a read error possible. The chain recombines TRBV7-2 with TRBJ2-3, with TRBD2 matching 7 bases. The junction had 5 bases not matched to a gene; V was cut back by 3 bases and J by 2 bases. Germline V gene lookup returns CDR1 SGHTA and CDR2 FQGNSA. The CDR3 runs to 15 residues. CDR3 in amino acids: CASSFGGMDTDTQYF. In DNA, the CDR3 is TGTGCCAGCAGCTTCGGGGGGATGGACACAGATACGCAGTATTTT.

This clonotype came up many times. V gene TRBV7-2 combines with J gene TRBJ2-1, with unresolved D. This CDR3 has 14 residues. The germline CDR1 and CDR2 sequences are SGHTA and FQGNSA. V lost 1 base, J lost 8 bases, and 12 bases lay in between. Here the CDR3 DNA reads TGTGCCAGCAGCTTAGATAATGGGTTCTATGAGCAGTTCTTC. It is translated as CASSLDNGFYEQFF.

This clonotype showed up just a few times. V usage is TRBV20-1 and J usage is TRBJ2-7; 15 nucleotides line up with TRBD2. Per the germline V gene, CDR1 is DFQATT and CDR2 is SNEGSKA (reference sequence). CDR3 length: 18 amino acids. The J segment lost 3 bases and the V segment lost 5 bases, leaving 14 bases of the junction unmatched. CDR3 sequence: CSAQPSGLAGGGSYEQYF. Here the CDR3 DNA reads TGCAGTGCTCAACCTTCGGGACTAGCGGGAGGTGGGAGCTACGAGCAGTACTTC.

This clonotype was detected only a few times. This chain uses TRBV7-6 with TRBJ1-5, with TRBD1 matching 9 bases. The germline V gene encodes CDR1 SGHVS and CDR2 FNYEAQ. The CDR3 runs to 15 residues. Germline trimming cut 4 bases from V and 5 bases from J; bases unmatched to any gene: 6. The CDR3 spells CASSSGTGRDQPQHF. For the CDR3, the DNA is TGTGCCAGCAGCTCCGGGACAGGGAGGGATCAGCCCCAGCATTTT.

The chain joins TRBV24-1 to TRBJ1-5; 8 positions agree with TRBD1. V lost 10 bases, J lost 11 bases, and 12 bases stayed unmatched. Per the germline V gene, CDR1 is KGHDR and CDR2 is SFDVKD. The CDR3 extends over 13 amino acids. In DNA form, the CDR3 reads TGTGCCACTGGAGCAGGGGGCTCCGAGGCCCAGCATTTT. As protein: CATGAGGSEAQHF.

In this sample, this clonotype turned up many times. The rearrangement links TRBV29-1 to TRBJ1-1; the D gene is possibly TRBD1 (5 bases). Germline V gene data show CDR1 as SQVTM and CDR2 as ANQGSEA. Deletions cut 7 bases from V and 1 base from J, with 13 bases between. This CDR3 spans 13 amino acids. This CDR3 reads CSANGRANTEAFF. The CDR3 DNA is TGCAGCGCGAACGGCAGGGCGAACACTGAAGCTTTCTTT.

This clonotype was seen many times. V and J are TRBV5-1 and TRBJ2-7; 10 bases align to TRBD2. Germline V CDR1 and CDR2: SGHRS, YFSETQ. This CDR3 spans 14 amino acids. Trimming cost V 2 bases and J 2 bases; bases outside gene matches: 1. CDR3 in amino acids: CASSLGTSAYEQYF. The CDR3 DNA reads as TGCGCCAGCAGCTTAGGGACTAGCGCCTACGAGCAGTACTTC.

This clonotype has ten or more counts. This sequence joins TRBV6-1 and TRBJ2-1, with 11 bases lining up with TRBD1. Germline V CDR1 and CDR2: MNHNS, SASEGT. The trim removed 7 bases at V and 7 bases at J, leaving 9 bases unmatched. The CDR3 spans 15 residues. The CDR3 DNA sequence: TGTGCCAGCACCACGGACAGGGGGCGCGGTAATGAGCAGTTCTTC. It yields the protein CASTTDRGRGNEQFF.

This clonotype was found many times. CDR3 loop: CASSLNNGGSEQYF. CDR3 in DNA: TGTGCCAGCAGTTTAAATAACGGAGGGAGCGAGCAGTACTTC. The V call is TRBV12-3 or TRBV12-4, the J call TRBJ2-7; TRBD2 is a possible D gene (6 bases). This CDR3 region has 14 residues. The V and J ends lost 2 bases and 6 bases respectively, with 14 bases between them.

This clonotype was recorded at least ten times. This chain connects TRBV13 to TRBJ2-3; D unresolved. Trimming stripped 2 bases from V and 4 bases from J, with 7 bases between. The CDR3 is 13 residues long. Germline CDR1 is PRHDT and CDR2 is FYEKMQ (reference sequence). DNA of the CDR3: TGTGCCAGCAGCTTAACTGTCCCAGATACGCAGTATTTT. It is translated as CASSLTVPDTQYF.

This clonotype has just a few counts. The CDR3 DNA follows: TGTGCCAGCAGCCCGGTGCGGGAGAGAGACACCGGGGAGCTGTTTTTT. Amino acids: CASSPVRERDTGELFF. This chain links TRBV7-8 with TRBJ2-2, with TRBD2 matching 7 bases. The germline gives CDR1 SGHVS, CDR2 FQNEAQ. This CDR3 comprises 16 residues. V shed 5 bases and J 3 bases; nucleotides not matched to a gene: 9.

The chain carries TRBV7-2 and TRBJ2-2; TRBD2 matches at 8 bases. The CDR3 is 15 residues long. Germline V gene data show CDR1 as SGHTA and CDR2 as FQGNSA. The V and J ends lost 5 bases and 3 bases, in that order; junction bases with no gene match: 5. The DNA for the CDR3 is TGTGCCAGCAGCCGTAGCGGGATGGACACCGGGGAGCTGTTTTTT. Translation gives CASSRSGMDTGELFF.

This clonotype has at least ten counts. J is TRBJ1-2 and V is TRBV5-1; D gene unclear. Trimming removed 0 bases at V and 5 bases at J, with 11 bases between. The CDR3 contains 14 residues. CDR1 is SGHRS and CDR2 is YFSETQ in the germline V gene. CDR3 nucleotides: TGCGCCAGCAGCTTGGGACTGACTTTATATGGCTACACCTTC. This encodes CASSLGLTLYGYTF.

This clonotype has ten or more counts. The CDR3 protein is CATSSGRETGELFF. CDR3 coding DNA: TGTGCCACCAGCAGCGGGAGAGAAACCGGGGAGCTGTTTTTT. The V and J genes are TRBV15 and TRBJ2-2; D is perhaps TRBD2 (6 bases). V was trimmed by 3 bases and J by 5 bases, leaving 10 bases between them. Looked up from germline, CDR1 is LNHNV and CDR2 is YYDKDF (reference sequence). The CDR3 runs 14 residues.

This chain connects TRBV20-1 to TRBJ2-3, with TRBD1 matching 8 bases. The CDR3 is made up of 18 amino acids. The junction had 21 bases not matched to a gene; V was cut back by 6 bases and J by 4 bases. Germline CDR1 and CDR2: DFQATT and SNEGSKA (reference sequence). CDR3 in amino acids: CSAALGGKRTGIADTQYF. DNA of the CDR3: TGCAGTGCAGCACTGGGCGGTAAACGGACAGGGATTGCAGATACGCAGTATTTT.

The sample holds many counts of this clonotype. The chain couples TRBV21-1 to TRBJ2-1; TRBD1 is the table's D call, not checked against the DNA. TRBV21-1 is annotated as a pseudogene. This CDR3 is built from 13 residues. The CDR3 sequence is CASWVPGKDEQFF. In DNA, the CDR3 is TGTGCCAGCTGGGTCCCAGGGAAGGACGAGCAGTTCTTC.

The chain employs TRBV27 and TRBJ2-7; maybe TRBD2 (7 bases). Trimming removed 5 bases from V and 2 bases from J, with 13 bases in between. CDR3 length equals 14 residues. Looked up from germline, CDR1 is MNHEY and CDR2 is SMNVEV (reference sequence). The chain's CDR3 is CASSPRGGTYEQYF. The CDR3 nucleotides are TGTGCCAGCAGTCCGAGGGGGGGGACCTACGAGCAGTACTTC.

The rearrangement uses TRBV29-1 and TRBJ1-2; 10 bases are shared with TRBD1. J was trimmed by 4 bases and V by 7 bases; bases with no gene match: 9. Germline CDR1 reads SQVTM; CDR2 reads ANQGSEA. CDR3 length equals 14 residues. CDR3 DNA sequence: TGCAGCGGGAACGGGACAGGGGAAGGCTATGGCTACACCTTC. Protein sequence: CSGNGTGEGYGYTF. The full variable domain, in which reference TRBV29-1 and TRBJ1-2 provide the parts outside the CDR3, is SAVISQKPSRDICQRGTSLTIQCQVDSQVTMMFWYRQQPGQSLTLIATANQGSEATYESGFVIDKFPISRPNLTFSTLTVSNMSPEDSSIYLCSGNGTGEGYGYTFGSGTRLTVV.

At least ten counts were recorded for this clonotype. The rearrangement links TRBV12-3 or TRBV12-4 to TRBJ1-5; D is undetermined. CDR3 length: 13 residues. The V and J ends lost 5 bases and 3 bases respectively, with 8 bases between them. CDR3 in amino acids: CASSGQHNQPQHF. CDR3 sequence (DNA): TGTGCCAGCAGTGGGCAACACAATCAGCCCCAGCATTTT.

This clonotype was counted ten times or more. The chain links TRBV29-1 to TRBJ1-2; 7 bases agree with TRBD1. This CDR3 spans 14 amino acids. Germline V gene sequence: CDR1 SQVTM, CDR2 ANQGSEA. V was pared by 4 bases and J by 3 bases, with 8 bases of the junction left unmatched. The CDR3 DNA reads TGCAGCGTTGGAGGGGGCTCCCTGGACTATGGCTACACCTTC. Translating gives CSVGGGSLDYGYTF.

This clonotype was counted at least ten times. The chain joins TRBV24-1 to TRBJ2-3; 13 nucleotides line up with TRBD2. Germline V gene sequence: CDR1 KGHDR, CDR2 SFDVKD. The CDR3 has 15 residues. J lost 10 bases, V lost 3 bases, and 6 bases had no gene match. This CDR3 reads CATSDGLAGVGSQYF. The CDR3 DNA follows: TGTGCCACCAGTGATGGACTAGCGGGAGTGGGGTCGCAGTATTTT.

The V call is TRBV11-3, the J call TRBJ2-3; weak D call: TRBD2 (6 bases). The CDR3 has 12 residues. Trimming removed 6 bases from V and 10 bases from J, with 14 bases in between. Germline-derived CDR1 and CDR2 are SGHNT and YENEEA. The CDR3 region has the DNA TGTGCCAGCAGGCCGGGGGTCGAATCGCAGTATTTT. It is translated as CASRPGVESQYF.

CDR3 protein: CASSLSQINTGELFF. DNA of the CDR3: TGTGCCAGCAGTTTGTCTCAGATTAACACCGGGGAGCTGTTTTTT. The chain carries TRBV12-3 or TRBV12-4 and TRBJ2-2; no reliable D call. The CDR3 is 15 residues long. V dropped 3 bases and J dropped 2 bases, with 10 bases sitting between them.

Many counts were recorded for this clonotype. The chain recombines TRBV6-6 with TRBJ1-5; D is perhaps TRBD1 (6 bases). Germline V gene data show CDR1 as MNHNY and CDR2 as SVGAGI (reference sequence). Trimming pared 5 bases from V and 7 bases from J, leaving 12 bases between. The CDR3 consists of 13 residues. In nucleotides, the CDR3 is TGTGCCAGCAGTACAGGGCCGTGGCAGCCCCAGCATTTT. It specifies CASSTGPWQPQHF.